One sample yielded the 31 T cell receptor beta chains listed below, sequenced in a study of shared clonotypes between healthy human individuals. The method was immunoSEQ multiplex PCR; TCRdb's version includes in-frame clones alone and lacks a portion of them. The table lists approximately 1,000,000 clones, around 78% of them singletons. Sequenced sample: memory CD4+ T cells from PBMCs. Subset reported: CD45RA-negative fraction. The receptor set was obtained from a man in his late teens or twenties in good health. Some clones in this sample may be carry-over from other donors' samples.

This clone appeared many times. The chain joins TRBV5-6 to TRBJ1-4; 8 bases line up with TRBD1. This CDR3 has 14 residues. Trimming removed 3 bases from V and 4 bases from J; junction bases left unmatched: 2. Germline V lookup: CDR1 SGHDT, CDR2 YYEEEE. The CDR3 region is CASSSDRVNEKLFF. The DNA of the CDR3 is TGTGCCAGCAGCTCGGACAGGGTTAATGAAAAACTGTTTTTT.

This clone was seen repeatedly, ten times or more. The gene calls are TRBV27 and TRBJ1-4, with D unclear. The CDR3 spans 15 residues. The germline V gene encodes CDR1 MNHEY and CDR2 SMNVEV (reference sequence). Trimming took 3 bases from V and 5 from J, leaving 13 bases between them. The CDR3 loop reads CASSLAPSINEKLFF. DNA for the CDR3: TGTGCCAGCAGTTTGGCGCCGTCAATCAATGAAAAACTGTTTTTT.

The V and J genes are TRBV5-5 and TRBJ2-7, with 8 bases lining up with TRBD1. The CDR3 consists of 12 residues. The germline V gene has CDR1 SGHKS and CDR2 YYEKEE (reference sequence). The J segment lost 7 bases and the V segment lost 4 bases, leaving 4 bases of the junction unmatched. The CDR3 nucleotides are TGTGCCAGCAGCGACAGGGGAGGAGAGCAGTACTTC. Its translation: CASSDRGGEQYF.

This sequence joins TRBV5-5 and TRBJ1-2; D not resolved. With 6 bases removed from V and 7 bases from J, the gap between germline ends came to 16 bases. This CDR3 is 13 amino acids long. Germline assignment: CDR1 SGHKS and CDR2 YYEKEE (reference sequence). Here the CDR3 DNA reads TGTGCCAGCACCCGGGTGAGAGGTATTGGCTACACCTTC. This encodes CASTRVRGIGYTF.

For the CDR3, the DNA is TGTGCCAGCAGTGAATCTGGCACCTACTATGGCTACACCTTC. Residues: CASSESGTYYGYTF. The chain couples TRBV6-1 to TRBJ1-2; D is ambiguous. V was pared by 2 bases and J by 3 bases, with 10 bases between. This CDR3 region has 14 residues. From germline, CDR1 is MNHNS and CDR2 SASEGT.

The J gene is TRBJ2-7, the V gene TRBV29-1, with 8 positions matching TRBD2. Germline CDR1 SQVTM, CDR2 ANQGSEA. The J segment lost 1 base and the V segment lost 7 bases, leaving 12 bases of the junction unmatched. The CDR3 sequence is 15 residues long. As DNA, the CDR3 is TGCAGCGCTTCGGGTCGGGGGGGTGTATCCTACGAGCAGTACTTC. Translation gives CSASGRGGVSYEQYF.

V and J are TRBV12-1 and TRBJ1-2; the table's TRBD1 call for D was not verified on the DNA. TRBV12-1 is shown as a pseudogene. This CDR3 is built from 10 residues. The CDR3 DNA reads TGTGCCAGCAGCCCATATGGCTACACCTTC. Encoded protein: CASSPYGYTF.

DNA for the CDR3: TGCGCCAGCAGCCGGACTAGCGAGACCGGGGAGCTGTTTTTT. Encoded protein: CASSRTSETGELFF. V usage is TRBV5-1 and J usage is TRBJ2-2, with 9 bases that match TRBD2. The V segment lost 4 bases and the J segment 5 bases; nucleotides outside the gene matches: 3. The CDR3 length is 14 residues. In germline, CDR1 is SGHRS, CDR2 YFSETQ.

This clone came up once. The gene calls are TRBV18 and TRBJ1-2; 7 positions match TRBD1. This CDR3 comprises 14 residues. Germline CDR1 KGHSH, CDR2 LQKENI. After removal of 7 bases from V and 5 bases from J, the junction contained 10 bases not matched to a gene. This CDR3 is CASYSTDREYGYTF. The CDR3 nucleotides read TGTGCCAGCTATTCTACTGACAGGGAATATGGCTACACCTTC.

Notes on this clone: Other DNA sequences in the sample encode the same CDR3. The chain recombines TRBV5-1 with TRBJ2-5; D unclear. The CDR3 runs to 14 residues. V lost 0 bases to trimming and J lost 0 bases, with 6 bases between them. Per the germline V gene, CDR1 is SGHRS and CDR2 is YFSETQ. The CDR3 region is CASSLGADQETQYF. CDR3 sequence (DNA): TGCGCCAGCAGCTTGGGTGCGGACCAAGAGACCCAGTACTTC.

This chain joins TRBV28 and TRBJ2-1, with D uncertain. This CDR3 has 12 residues. Per the germline V gene, CDR1 is MDHEN and CDR2 is SYDVKM. The V gene lost 5 bases and the J gene lost 6 bases, with 8 bases spanning the gap. The CDR3 region is CASSPRRNEQFF. CDR3 coding DNA: TGTGCCAGCAGTCCCCGGCGCAATGAGCAGTTCTTC.

This clone was found once. The chain joins TRBV18 to TRBJ2-7; D perhaps matches TRBD1 (6 bases). The CDR3 sequence is 14 residues long. V was pared by 4 bases and J by 4 bases, with 14 bases between. Germline assignment: CDR1 KGHSH and CDR2 LQKENI. The CDR3 DNA sequence: TGTGCCAGCTCACACGGCAGGGGAACTTACGAGCAGTACTTC. This sequence encodes CASSHGRGTYEQYF.

Comment on this clone: This sample includes further DNA sequences coding for the same CDR3. J is TRBJ2-1 and V is TRBV5-1; 13 nucleotides match TRBD2. After removal of 4 bases from V and 7 bases from J, the junction contained 5 bases not matched to a gene. In germline, CDR1 is SGHRS, CDR2 YFSETQ. The CDR3 consists of 15 residues. CDR3 in amino acids: CASSGLAGVSNEQFF. CDR3 DNA sequence: TGCGCCAGCAGCGGACTAGCGGGAGTGAGTAATGAGCAGTTCTTC.

The count of this clone is one. V and J are TRBV28 and TRBJ1-1, with 7 bases matching TRBD1. Trimming at V came to 11 bases and at J to 3 bases, leaving 12 bases not matched to a gene. CDR1 is MDHEN and CDR2 is SYDVKM in the germline V gene. The CDR3 length is 14 residues. The DNA of the CDR3 is TGTGCCGGCGCGTCGGAGGGGGCGCACACTGAAGCTTTCTTT. It codes for CAGASEGAHTEAFF.

The gene calls are TRBV27 and TRBJ1-5; possible D gene TRBD1, 6 bases. Germline lookup yields CDR1 MNHEY and CDR2 SMNVEV (reference sequence). Trimming left V 4 bases short and J 7 bases short, with 14 bases between. CDR3 length: 14 residues. This CDR3 reads CASSSNRERQPQHF. For the CDR3, the DNA is TGTGCCAGCAGTTCAAACAGGGAGAGGCAGCCCCAGCATTTT.

This clone turned up a few times. This sequence joins TRBV30 and TRBJ1-4; D perhaps matches TRBD1 (6 bases). V was clipped by 0 bases and J by 8 bases, with 16 bases between them. The germline V gene has CDR1 GTSNPN and CDR2 SVGIG (reference sequence). The CDR3 extends over 15 amino acids. CDR3 sequence reads: CAWSVATGLQEKLFF. CDR3 coding DNA: TGTGCCTGGAGTGTAGCGACAGGACTCCAGGAAAAACTGTTTTTT.

The CDR3 DNA is TGTGCCAGCAGCCTGAGAAGGACTAGCGGGAGGGCCGGAGAGACCCAGTACTTC. Amino acid sequence: CASSLRRTSGRAGETQYF. The genes are TRBV28 and TRBJ2-5; 15 bases agree with TRBD2. The length of the CDR3 is 18 residues. The J segment lost 4 bases and the V segment lost 6 bases, leaving 12 bases of the junction unmatched. Germline CDR1 and CDR2: MDHEN and SYDVKM.

V usage is TRBV5-1 and J usage is TRBJ1-3; 7 bases align to TRBD1. The ends lost 2 bases at V and 4 bases at J; junction bases unmatched: 3. The CDR3 covers 14 residues. Germline loops: CDR1 SGHRS, CDR2 YFSETQ. CDR3 bases: TGCGCCAGCAGCTTCGACAGGGTAGGAAACACCATATATTTT. Protein: CASSFDRVGNTIYF.

This clone has more than one count but fewer than ten. The V gene is TRBV2, the J gene TRBJ1-1; D is perhaps TRBD1 (6 bases). V lost 5 bases and J lost 2, with 12 bases in between. The CDR3 runs 14 residues. From germline, CDR1 is SNHLY and CDR2 FYNNEI. The CDR3 DNA reads TGTGCCAGCAGTCCAGGGGCGGCTAACACTGAAGCTTTCTTT. Its protein product is CASSPGAANTEAFF.

V is TRBV7-2 and J is TRBJ1-5; possibly TRBD1 for D (5 bases). CDR1 and CDR2 from the germline V gene are SGHTA and FQGNSA. Trimming stripped 1 base from V and 7 bases from J, with 17 bases between. This CDR3 region has 16 residues. CDR3 loop: CASSLVLGGNNQPQHF. CDR3 DNA sequence: TGTGCCAGCAGCTTAGTCTTGGGGGGGAATAACCAGCCCCAGCATTTT.

V and J are TRBV30 and TRBJ2-3; D gene uncertain. The CDR3 consists of 13 residues. With 0 bases removed from V and 3 bases from J, the gap between germline ends came to 7 bases. The germline V gene encodes CDR1 GTSNPN and CDR2 SVGIG (reference sequence). Here the CDR3 DNA reads TGTGCCTGGAGTGTATTTGAAACAGATACGCAGTATTTT. It translates to CAWSVFETDTQYF.

The chain has TRBV7-9 and TRBJ2-1; unclear D gene. This CDR3 spans 12 amino acids. V dropped 1 base and J dropped 8 bases, with 6 bases sitting between them. Germline CDR1 is SEHNR and CDR2 is FQNEAQ (reference sequence). CDR3 DNA: TGTGCCAGCAGCTTAGGCTGGGATGAGCAGTTCTTC. This codes for CASSLGWDEQFF.

The chain couples TRBV5-1 to TRBJ2-2; weak D call: TRBD1 (6 bases). The CDR3 has 15 amino acids. The V gene's germline CDR1 is SGHRS and CDR2 YFSETQ. V lost 3 bases, J lost 0 bases, and 9 bases lay in between. The DNA for the CDR3 is TGCGCCAGCAGCTCCAGGGGCTCGAACACCGGGGAGCTGTTTTTT. It yields the protein CASSSRGSNTGELFF.

The chain links TRBV7-9 to TRBJ2-5, with D maybe TRBD1 (6 bases). CDR1 and CDR2 from the germline V gene are SEHNR and FQNEAQ (reference sequence). V was clipped by 2 bases and J by 5 bases, with 12 bases between them. This CDR3 is 14 amino acids long. CDR3 nucleotides: TGTGCCAGCAGCTTAACCACAGGGAAGGAGACCCAGTACTTC. This codes for CASSLTTGKETQYF.

The chain combines TRBV6-5 with TRBJ1-3, with 7 bases fitting TRBD1. The CDR3 totals 15 residues. Trimming cost V 3 bases and J 7 bases; bases outside gene matches: 9. In germline, CDR1 is MNHEY, CDR2 SVGAGI. The DNA of the CDR3 is TGTGCCAGCAGTTATTCCCTGACAGGGAGTAACACCATATATTTT. Translating it yields CASSYSLTGSNTIYF.

The chain uses TRBV7-6 and TRBJ1-4; D unresolved. The V end lost 3 bases, the J end lost 2 bases, and 13 bases lay between the germline ends. The CDR3 spans 16 residues. CDR1 SGHVS and CDR2 FNYEAQ come from the germline V gene. CDR3 sequence: CASSLDPTATNEKLFF. CDR3 in DNA: TGTGCCAGCAGCTTGGACCCGACTGCGACTAATGAAAAACTGTTTTTT.

This sequence joins TRBV27 and TRBJ1-1, with a possible D match to TRBD1 (5 bases). The CDR3 spans 15 residues. With 6 bases removed from V and 4 bases from J, the gap between germline ends came to 18 bases. Germline V gene sequence: CDR1 MNHEY, CDR2 SMNVEV (reference sequence). The CDR3 coding sequence is TGTGCCAGCAGCTCAGCTCTGGGGGGGGGCACTGAAGCTTTCTTT. Its translation is CASSSALGGGTEAFF.

This chain connects TRBV5-1 to TRBJ2-3; D possibly corresponds to TRBD2 (7 bases). Trimming pared 7 bases from V and 5 bases from J, leaving 17 bases between. This CDR3 has 14 amino acids. Germline CDR1 reads SGHRS; CDR2 reads YFSETQ. The CDR3, as DNA: TGCGCCAGCCTCAGGGGAGGGTACGGAGATACGCAGTATTTT. It is translated as CASLRGGYGDTQYF.

On this clone: It differs at one base from a far larger clone, so likely a read error. The rearrangement uses TRBV30 and TRBJ1-1; tentative D call: TRBD1 (6 bases). CDR1 is GTSNPN, CDR2 SVGIG, per germline (reference sequence). This CDR3 comprises 14 residues. CDR3 loop: CAWTPDSENIEAFF. The CDR3 bases are TGTGCCTGGACCCCGGACAGCGAGAACATTGAAGCTTTCTTT.

V usage is TRBV27 and J usage is TRBJ1-5; D not resolved. This CDR3 comprises 14 residues. Trimming cost V 3 bases and J 0 bases, with 6 bases left between them. Germline-derived CDR1 and CDR2 are MNHEY and SMNVEV (reference sequence). The DNA of the CDR3 is TGTGCCAGCAGTTTTGACGGTAGCAATCAGCCCCAGCATTTT. The encoded protein is CASSFDGSNQPQHF.

A remark on this clone: A much larger clone lies a single base off, so this may be a read error. Other nucleotide sequences in the sample specify the same CDR3. V usage is TRBV6-1 and J usage is TRBJ2-1; the D gene is possibly TRBD2 (5 bases). This CDR3 contains 16 residues. Germline V CDR1 and CDR2: MNHNS, SASEGT. CDR3 nucleotide sequence: TGTGCTAGCAGTGACGACGGGATTAACTCCTACAATGAGCAGTTCTTC. Translating gives CASSDDGINSYNEQFF.